A single sample is the source of the 18 T cell receptor beta chains below, sequenced in a study of blood T cell repertoires in COVID-19. Libraries were prepared by immunoSEQ multiplex PCR; TCRdb keeps only in-frame clonotypes and omits some of them. The sample consists of 150,000 to 200,000 clones, 90% of them appearing once. Input material: peripheral blood. The receptors stem from a man aged 50 to 60 with acute or convalescent COVID-19.

The V and J genes are TRBV6-1 and TRBJ1-4, with 10 bases identical to TRBD1. Per the germline V gene, CDR1 is MNHNS and CDR2 is SASEGT. The CDR3 length is 15 residues. V lost 3 bases and J lost 7; bases outside the gene matches: 5. The CDR3 sequence: CASSDRDRGFEKLFF. CDR3 DNA: TGTGCCAGCAGTGACCGGGACAGGGGATTTGAAAAACTGTTTTTT.

The V and J genes are TRBV7-9 and TRBJ2-1, with TRBD1 matching 8 bases. J lost 8 bases, V lost 5 bases, and 5 bases had no gene match. CDR3 length equals 13 residues. From germline, CDR1 is SEHNR and CDR2 FQNEAQ (reference sequence). The CDR3, as DNA: TGTGCCAGCAGCAAGGACAGGGCGGATGAGCAGTTCTTC. Residues: CASSKDRADEQFF.

The rearrangement uses TRBV29-1 and TRBJ1-1, with TRBD1 identical over 11 bases. V lost 5 bases and J lost 2; bases outside the gene matches: 4. The CDR3 totals 14 residues. From germline, CDR1 is SQVTM and CDR2 ANQGSEA. As DNA, the CDR3 is TGCAGCGTTCGGACAGGGGGCGGTAACACTGAAGCTTTCTTT. This codes for CSVRTGGGNTEAFF.

CDR3 in amino acids: CASSSDRLYFTDTQYF. As DNA, the CDR3 is TGTGCCAGCAGCTCGGACAGGCTTTACTTCACAGATACGCAGTATTTT. The chain has TRBV5-6 and TRBJ2-3, with 7 bases matching TRBD1. Per the germline V gene, CDR1 is SGHDT and CDR2 is YYEEEE. The CDR3 covers 16 residues. Germline trimming cut 3 bases from V and 2 bases from J; bases unmatched to any gene: 9. The full variable domain, with the rest looked up from reference TRBV5-6 and TRBJ2-3, is DAGVTQSPTHLIKTRGQQVTLRCSPKSGHDTVSWYQQALGQGPQFIFQYYEEEERQRGNFPDRFSGHQFPNYSSELNVNALLLGDSALYLCASSSDRLYFTDTQYFGPGTRLTVL.

This chain joins TRBV11-3 and TRBJ2-3, with 10 bases aligning to TRBD1. The CDR3 runs to 19 residues. V lost 1 base, J lost 1 base, and 11 bases stayed unmatched. CDR1 and CDR2 from the germline V gene are SGHNT and YENEEA. CDR3 in DNA: TGTGCCAGCAGCTTAGGATCCCACCGGGACAGGGGCCGCACAGATACGCAGTATTTT. Amino acids: CASSLGSHRDRGRTDTQYF.

The chain has TRBV6-2 or TRBV6-3 and TRBJ2-7; tentative D call: TRBD1 (5 bases). The CDR3 spans 14 residues. Trimming stripped 2 bases from V and 2 bases from J, with 10 bases between. CDR1 MNHEY and CDR2 SVGEGT come from the germline V gene. Written as DNA, the CDR3 is TGTGCCAGCAGTTACCGGACATCCACCTACGAGCAGTACGTC. Translating it yields CASSYRTSTYEQYV.

The chain employs TRBV6-1 and TRBJ2-7, with TRBD2 matching 8 bases. Per the germline V gene, CDR1 is MNHNS and CDR2 is SASEGT. The V segment lost 2 bases and the J segment 1 base; nucleotides outside the gene matches: 1. The CDR3 is made up of 14 amino acids. CDR3 in amino acids: CASSESGGSYEQYF. CDR3 nucleotides: TGTGCCAGCAGTGAATCGGGAGGGTCCTACGAGCAGTACTTC.

V usage is TRBV6-6 and J usage is TRBJ2-2; D unclear. The CDR3 has 14 amino acids. Trimming stripped 6 bases from V and 3 bases from J, with 11 bases between. Germline loops: CDR1 MNHNY, CDR2 SVGAGI (reference sequence). The CDR3: CASSLARDTGELFF. The DNA for the CDR3 is TGTGCCAGCAGCCTTGCCCGGGACACCGGGGAGCTGTTTTTT.

The rearrangement links TRBV19 to TRBJ1-5, with 9 bases lining up with TRBD1. Germline V lookup: CDR1 LNHDA, CDR2 SQIVND (reference sequence). The CDR3 runs 14 residues. V lost 4 bases and J lost 6; bases outside the gene matches: 4. The CDR3 nucleotides are TGTGCCAGTAGTAGGGGACAGGGTGGTCAGCCCCAGCATTTT. Protein: CASSRGQGGQPQHF.

This clone has only one observation. This rearrangement joins TRBV19 to TRBJ2-1, with TRBD1 identical over 10 bases. After removal of 3 bases from V and 4 bases from J, the junction contained 3 bases not matched to a gene. Germline V lookup: CDR1 LNHDA, CDR2 SQIVND (reference sequence). CDR3 length equals 15 residues. DNA of the CDR3: TGTGCCAGTAGTATGGGGGGACAGGGGTACAATGAGCAGTTCTTC. Residues: CASSMGGQGYNEQFF.

The chain employs TRBV6-1 and TRBJ2-3; TRBD1 matches at 7 bases. Germline CDR1 MNHNS, CDR2 SASEGT. CDR3 length equals 17 residues. V was clipped by 4 bases and J by 0 bases; unmatched bases: 10. Written as DNA, the CDR3 is TGTGCCAGCAGTGTCCCCAGACAGGGACGGAGCACAGATACGCAGTATTTT. Translated, it gives CASSVPRQGRSTDTQYF.

V and J are TRBV2 and TRBJ2-7; 8 nucleotides line up with TRBD2. The CDR3 length is 14 residues. Trimming took 5 bases from V and 2 from J; bases not matched to a gene: 5. Germline V lookup: CDR1 SNHLY, CDR2 FYNNEI. CDR3 in amino acids: CASSLGLGTYEQYF. In DNA form, the CDR3 reads TGTGCCAGCAGTTTGGGACTAGGGACCTACGAGCAGTACTTC.

The genes are TRBV18 and TRBJ1-1; the match to TRBD1 covers 8 bases. Germline V gene sequence: CDR1 KGHSH, CDR2 LQKENI. The CDR3 runs to 16 residues. V gave up 4 bases and J gave up 0 bases; unmatched junction bases: 7. The CDR3 nucleotides read TGTGCCAGCTCACTCGGACAGGGAAACTTGAACACTGAAGCTTTCTTT. Translated: CASSLGQGNLNTEAFF.

This clone was counted a single time. This chain joins TRBV18 and TRBJ1-1; TRBD1 aligns across 8 bases. The CDR3 spans 14 residues. Germline CDR1 and CDR2: KGHSH and LQKENI. Germline trimming cut 5 bases from V and 2 bases from J; bases unmatched to any gene: 4. The CDR3 sequence: CASSVGQGNTEAFF. Here the CDR3 DNA reads TGTGCCAGCTCAGTAGGACAGGGAAACACTGAAGCTTTCTTT.

The genes are TRBV4-1 and TRBJ2-1, with D uncertain. The V end was cut by 0 bases, the J end by 4 bases, with 16 bases between. Germline values: CDR1 MGHRA, CDR2 YSYEKL. CDR3 size: 17 residues. CDR3 residues: CASSQDKLLTHYNEQFF. For the CDR3, the DNA is TGCGCCAGCAGCCAAGATAAACTCTTGACACATTACAATGAGCAGTTCTTC.

This chain connects TRBV30 to TRBJ1-2; TRBD1 might be the D (6 bases). Germline V CDR1 and CDR2: GTSNPN, SVGIG (reference sequence). The CDR3 spans 15 residues. The V gene lost 5 bases and the J gene lost 6 bases, with 22 bases spanning the gap. CDR3 sequence: CAWGREILRQDGYTF. The DNA of the CDR3 is TGTGCCTGGGGTCGGGAAATCCTCCGACAGGATGGCTACACCTTC.

The rearrangement links TRBV7-8 to TRBJ1-5; 10 nucleotides match TRBD1. Germline assignment: CDR1 SGHVS and CDR2 FQNEAQ. The CDR3 is made up of 16 amino acids. Unmatched junction bases numbered 3, after V lost 2 bases and J lost 2 bases. In nucleotides, the CDR3 is TGTGCCAGCAGCTTACGACAGGGGGCTGGCAATCAGCCCCAGCATTTT. This gives the protein CASSLRQGAGNQPQHF.

V is TRBV18 and J is TRBJ2-1; 7 bases match TRBD1. V lost 6 bases and J lost 9; bases outside the gene matches: 8. CDR3 length: 13 residues. Per the germline V gene, CDR1 is KGHSH and CDR2 is LQKENI. CDR3 nucleotide sequence: TGTGCCAGCTCCCTGAAGACAGGGACTGAGCAGTTCTTC. Protein sequence: CASSLKTGTEQFF.